This TCR beta chain is drawn from a study of T-cell memory formation after mild COVID-19. Study-wide background: Among the donors, TCR clusters were largely specific to each donor. Study results and caveats: Among clones peaking at day 37 in the second wave, SARS-CoV-2 specificity remained unconfirmed.

Comments on this clonotype: What it binds is unknown.

Germline loops: CDR1 SGHRS, CDR2 YFSETQ. The CDR3 runs 17 residues. J gave up 3 bases and V 1 base, and 12 bases lay outside the gene matches. TCRdb reprocessed the 5' RACE reads via MiXCR and lists one record per CDR3 protein. The data show approximately 46,000 distinct CDR3 sequences, 6% to 7% seen once. This clonotype was sampled from an adult who had mild COVID-19 (a few samples of this study predate the infection). Cell type and time point are not known. This chain joins TRBV5-1 and TRBJ2-5; TRBD2 aligns across 7 bases. Sequenced sample: PBMCs or a T cell subset sorted from them (not recorded which). The CDR3 is CASSLQGRASREETQYF. The CDR3 nucleotides are TGCGCCAGCAGCTTGCAAGGGAGGGCGTCGAGGGAAGAGACCCAGTACTTC. The full variable domain, in which reference TRBV5-1 and TRBJ2-5 provide the parts outside the CDR3, is KAGVTQTPRYLIKTRGQQVTLSCSPISGHRSVSWYQQTPGQGLQFLFEYFSETQRNKGNFPGRFSGRQFSNSRSEMNVSTLELGDSALYLCASSLQGRASREETQYFGPGTRLLVL.